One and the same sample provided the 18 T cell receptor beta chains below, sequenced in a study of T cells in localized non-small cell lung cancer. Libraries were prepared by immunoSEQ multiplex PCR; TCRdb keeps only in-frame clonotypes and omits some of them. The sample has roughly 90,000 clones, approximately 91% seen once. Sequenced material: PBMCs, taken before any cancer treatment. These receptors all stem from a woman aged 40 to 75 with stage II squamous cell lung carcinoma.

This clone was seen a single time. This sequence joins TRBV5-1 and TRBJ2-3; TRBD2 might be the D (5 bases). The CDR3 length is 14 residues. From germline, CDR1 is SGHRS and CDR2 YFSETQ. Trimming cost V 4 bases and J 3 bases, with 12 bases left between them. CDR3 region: CASSRIGKTDTQYF. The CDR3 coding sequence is TGCGCCAGCAGCAGAATCGGGAAGACAGATACGCAGTATTTT.

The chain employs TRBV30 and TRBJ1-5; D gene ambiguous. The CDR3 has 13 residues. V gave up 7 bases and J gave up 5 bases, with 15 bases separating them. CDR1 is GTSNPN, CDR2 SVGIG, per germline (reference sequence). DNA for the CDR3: TGTGCCTCCGCTAAGGGCCTAGATCAGCCCCAGCATTTT. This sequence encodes CASAKGLDQPQHF.

CDR3 sequence: CSVARWGQGSVRQETQYF. As DNA, the CDR3 is TGCAGCGTCGCGAGGTGGGGACAGGGATCAGTTCGGCAAGAGACCCAGTACTTC. The chain is built from TRBV29-1 and TRBJ2-5; 9 nucleotides line up with TRBD1. This CDR3 is built from 18 residues. Losses at the gene ends were 6 bases for V and 2 bases for J; bases not matched to a gene: 19. The germline gives CDR1 SQVTM, CDR2 ANQGSEA.

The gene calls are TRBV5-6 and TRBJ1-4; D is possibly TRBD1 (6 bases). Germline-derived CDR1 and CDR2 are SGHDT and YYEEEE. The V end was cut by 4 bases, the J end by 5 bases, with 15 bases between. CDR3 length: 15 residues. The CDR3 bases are TGTGCCAGCAGCCCGGGCCGAAGGGGGAATGAAAAACTGTTTTTT. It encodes CASSPGRRGNEKLFF.

The CDR3 loop reads CASRGRYETQYF. The DNA of the CDR3 is TGTGCCAGCAGGGGGCGGTATGAGACCCAGTACTTC. The chain uses TRBV27 and TRBJ2-5, with D tentatively TRBD1 (5 bases). Trimming stripped 6 bases from V and 5 bases from J, with 10 bases between. The CDR3 covers 12 residues. The germline V gene has CDR1 MNHEY and CDR2 SMNVEV (reference sequence).

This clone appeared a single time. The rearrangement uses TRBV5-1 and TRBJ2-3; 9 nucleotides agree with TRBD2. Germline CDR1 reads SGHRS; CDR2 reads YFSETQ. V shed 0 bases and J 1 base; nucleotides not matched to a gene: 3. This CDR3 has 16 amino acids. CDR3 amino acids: CASSLVASGGTDTQYF. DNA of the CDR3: TGCGCCAGCAGCTTGGTGGCTAGCGGGGGCACAGATACGCAGTATTTT.

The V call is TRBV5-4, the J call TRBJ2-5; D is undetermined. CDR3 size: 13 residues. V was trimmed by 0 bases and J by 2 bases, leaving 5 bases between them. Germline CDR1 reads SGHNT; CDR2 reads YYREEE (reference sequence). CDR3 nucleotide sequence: TGTGCCAGCAGCTTGGGCCAGCAAGAGACCCAGTACTTC. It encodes CASSLGQQETQYF.

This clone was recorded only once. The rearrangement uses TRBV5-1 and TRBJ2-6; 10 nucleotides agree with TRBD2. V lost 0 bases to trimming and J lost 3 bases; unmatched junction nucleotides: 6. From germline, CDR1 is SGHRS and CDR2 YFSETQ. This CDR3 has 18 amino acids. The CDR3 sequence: CASSLAAGGPGGANVLTF. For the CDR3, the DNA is TGCGCCAGCAGCTTGGCAGCGGGAGGGCCTGGTGGGGCCAACGTCCTGACTTTC.

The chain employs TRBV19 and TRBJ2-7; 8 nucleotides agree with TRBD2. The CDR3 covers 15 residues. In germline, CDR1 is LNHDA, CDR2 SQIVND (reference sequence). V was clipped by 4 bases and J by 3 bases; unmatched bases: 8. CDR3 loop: CASSSSRGGGYEQYF. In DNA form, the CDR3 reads TGTGCCAGTAGTAGCTCCCGGGGGGGAGGCTACGAGCAGTACTTC.

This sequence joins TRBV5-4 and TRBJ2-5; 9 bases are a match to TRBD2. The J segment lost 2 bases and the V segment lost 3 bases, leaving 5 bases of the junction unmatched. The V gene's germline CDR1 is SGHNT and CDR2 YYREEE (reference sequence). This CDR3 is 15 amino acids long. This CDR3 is CASSSSLAGQETQYF. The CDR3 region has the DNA TGTGCCAGCAGCTCCTCGCTAGCGGGGCAAGAGACCCAGTACTTC.

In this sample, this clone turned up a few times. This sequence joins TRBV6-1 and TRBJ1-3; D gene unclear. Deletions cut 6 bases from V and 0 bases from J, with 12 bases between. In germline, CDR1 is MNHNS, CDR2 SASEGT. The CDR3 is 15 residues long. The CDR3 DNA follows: TGTGCCAGCAGCCTCGATTCGGCCTCTGGAAACACCATATATTTT. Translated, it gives CASSLDSASGNTIYF.

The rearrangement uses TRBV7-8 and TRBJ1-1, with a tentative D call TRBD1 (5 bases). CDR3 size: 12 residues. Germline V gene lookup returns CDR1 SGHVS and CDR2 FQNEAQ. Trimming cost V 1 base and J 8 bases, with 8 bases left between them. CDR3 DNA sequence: TGTGCCAGCAGCTTAGGGGGCGGGGAAGCTTTCTTT. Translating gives CASSLGGGEAFF.

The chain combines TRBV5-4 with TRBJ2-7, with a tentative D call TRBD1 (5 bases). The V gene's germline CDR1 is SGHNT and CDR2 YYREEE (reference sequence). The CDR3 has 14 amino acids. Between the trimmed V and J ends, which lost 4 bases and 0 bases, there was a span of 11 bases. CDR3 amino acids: CASSPRQSSYEQYF. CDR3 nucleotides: TGTGCCAGCAGCCCCAGACAGAGCTCCTACGAGCAGTACTTC. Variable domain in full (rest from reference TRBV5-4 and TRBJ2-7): ETGVTQSPTHLIKTRGQQVTLRCSSQSGHNTVSWYQQALGQGPQFIFQYYREEENGRGNFPPRFSGLQFPNYSSELNVNALELDDSALYLCASSPRQSSYEQYFGPGTRLTVT.

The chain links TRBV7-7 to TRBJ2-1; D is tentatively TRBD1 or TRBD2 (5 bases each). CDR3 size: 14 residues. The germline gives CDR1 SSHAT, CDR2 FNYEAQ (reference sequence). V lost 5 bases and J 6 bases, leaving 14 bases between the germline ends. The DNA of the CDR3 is TGTGCCAGCAGCCCTTTAACAGGAGGCAATGAGCAGTTCTTC. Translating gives CASSPLTGGNEQFF.

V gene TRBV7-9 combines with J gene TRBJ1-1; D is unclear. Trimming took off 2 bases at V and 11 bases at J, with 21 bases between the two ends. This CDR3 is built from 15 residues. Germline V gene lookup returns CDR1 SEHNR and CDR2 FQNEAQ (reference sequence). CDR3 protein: CASSLSWSGGSWAFF. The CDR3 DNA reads TGTGCCAGCAGCTTAAGTTGGAGCGGAGGGTCTTGGGCTTTCTTT. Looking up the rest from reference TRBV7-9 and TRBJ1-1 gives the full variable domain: DTGVSQNPRHKITKRGQNVTFRCDPISEHNRLYWYRQTLGQGPEFLTYFQNEAQLEKSRLLSDRFSAERPKGSFSTLEIQRTEQGDSAMYLCASSLSWSGGSWAFFGQGTRLTVV.

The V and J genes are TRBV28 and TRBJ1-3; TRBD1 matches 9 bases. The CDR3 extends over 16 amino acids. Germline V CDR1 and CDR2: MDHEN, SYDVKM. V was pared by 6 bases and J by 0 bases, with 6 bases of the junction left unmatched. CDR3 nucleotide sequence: TGTGCCAGCAGAGGGGGACAGGGCTTCTCTGGAAACACCATATATTTT. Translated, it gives CASRGGQGFSGNTIYF.

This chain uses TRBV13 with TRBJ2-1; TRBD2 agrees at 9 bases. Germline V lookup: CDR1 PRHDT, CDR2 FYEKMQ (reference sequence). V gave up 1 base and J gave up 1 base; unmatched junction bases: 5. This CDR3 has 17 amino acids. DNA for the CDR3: TGTGCCAGCAGCTTAGAAATTAGCGGGGGTTCCTACAATGAGCAGTTCTTC. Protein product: CASSLEISGGSYNEQFF.

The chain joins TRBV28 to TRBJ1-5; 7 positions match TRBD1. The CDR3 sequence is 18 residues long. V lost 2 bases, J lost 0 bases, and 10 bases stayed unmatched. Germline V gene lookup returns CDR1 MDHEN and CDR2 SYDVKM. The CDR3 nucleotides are TGTGCCAGCAGTTTACCTCCCGACAGGGCCTATAGCAATCAGCCCCAGCATTTT. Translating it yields CASSLPPDRAYSNQPQHF.